This T cell receptor beta chain came from a study of T cells after yellow fever vaccination. Study context: Some fractions had low cell numbers, and these were prepared with SMART-Seq v4 Ultra Low Input.

Study-level results: A large majority of primary-vaccination clones showed up again after the booster (96% CD4, around 90% CD8). A limited proportion of clonotypes was detected within both the CD4 and CD8 compartments.

TCR cDNA was made by 5'RACE template switching, adding a universal primer site and UMIs. TCRdb ran MiXCR on the 5' RACE reads and lists one entry per CDR3 protein. The table has 450,000 to 550,000 distinct CDR3 sequences, around a fifth seen once. In regard to this clonotype: Antigen: not known.

The V end was cut by 2 bases, the J end by 4 bases, with 11 bases between. The CDR3 is 15 amino acids. Looked up from germline, CDR1 is MNHEY and CDR2 is SVGAGI. This TCR came from a man between 18 and 29 years old who received the YFV17D yellow fever vaccine. This sample comprised PBMCs, obtained approximately 22 days after the first yellow fever vaccination. The J gene is TRBJ2-2, the V gene TRBV6-5, with unresolved D. CDR3 bases: TGTGCCAGCAGTTACGGGCTCCCGAGCACCGGGGAGCTGTTTTTT. It codes for CASSYGLPSTGELFF.